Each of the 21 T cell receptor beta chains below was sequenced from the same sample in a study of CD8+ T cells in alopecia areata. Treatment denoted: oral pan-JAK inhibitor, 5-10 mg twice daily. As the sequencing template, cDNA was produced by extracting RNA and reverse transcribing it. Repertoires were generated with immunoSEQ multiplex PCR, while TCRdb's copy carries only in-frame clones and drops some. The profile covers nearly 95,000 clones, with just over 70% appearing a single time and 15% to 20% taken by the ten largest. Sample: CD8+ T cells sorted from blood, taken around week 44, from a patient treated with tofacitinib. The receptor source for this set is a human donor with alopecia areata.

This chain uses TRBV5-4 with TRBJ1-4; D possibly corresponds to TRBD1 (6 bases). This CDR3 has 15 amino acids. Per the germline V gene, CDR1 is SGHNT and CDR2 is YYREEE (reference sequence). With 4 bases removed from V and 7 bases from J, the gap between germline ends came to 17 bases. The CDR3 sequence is CASSALTGTAEKLFF. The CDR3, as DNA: TGTGCCAGCAGCGCGTTAACAGGGACGGCTGAAAAACTGTTTTTT. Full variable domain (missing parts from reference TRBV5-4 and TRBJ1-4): ETGVTQSPTHLIKTRGQQVTLRCSSQSGHNTVSWYQQALGQGPQFIFQYYREEENGRGNFPPRFSGLQFPNYSSELNVNALELDDSALYLCASSALTGTAEKLFFGSGTQLSVL.

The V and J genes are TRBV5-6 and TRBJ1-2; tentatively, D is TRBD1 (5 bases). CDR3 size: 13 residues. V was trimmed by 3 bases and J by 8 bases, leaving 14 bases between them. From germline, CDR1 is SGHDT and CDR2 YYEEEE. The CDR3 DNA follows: TGTGCCAGCAGCTCCTCGGGGACTTTCGGCTACACCTTC. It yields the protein CASSSSGTFGYTF.

The CDR3 sequence: CASTNDRNTEAFF. CDR3 DNA: TGTGCCAGCACTAATGACAGGAACACTGAAGCTTTCTTT. The chain combines TRBV27 with TRBJ1-1; TRBD1 is a possible D gene (5 bases). The CDR3 sequence is 13 residues long. Germline V gene sequence: CDR1 MNHEY, CDR2 SMNVEV (reference sequence). Trimming stripped 7 bases from V and 1 base from J, with 10 bases between.

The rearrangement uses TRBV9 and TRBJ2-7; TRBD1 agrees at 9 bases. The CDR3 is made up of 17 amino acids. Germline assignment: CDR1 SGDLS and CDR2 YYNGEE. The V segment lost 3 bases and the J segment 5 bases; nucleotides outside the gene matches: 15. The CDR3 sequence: CASSAQATGGIGDEQYF. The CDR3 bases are TGTGCCAGCAGCGCCCAAGCGACAGGGGGGATAGGGGACGAGCAGTACTTC.

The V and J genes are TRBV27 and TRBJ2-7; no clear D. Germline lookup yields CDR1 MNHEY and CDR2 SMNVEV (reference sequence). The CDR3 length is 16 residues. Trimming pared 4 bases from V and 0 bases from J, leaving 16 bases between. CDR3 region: CASSSSRRQSSYEQYF. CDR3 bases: TGTGCCAGCAGTTCGTCCCGTAGGCAGAGCTCCTACGAGCAGTACTTC.

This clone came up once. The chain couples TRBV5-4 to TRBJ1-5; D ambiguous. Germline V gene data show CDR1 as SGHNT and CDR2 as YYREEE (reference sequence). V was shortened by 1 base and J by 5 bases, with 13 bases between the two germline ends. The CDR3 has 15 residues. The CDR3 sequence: CASSLPCGFDQPQHF. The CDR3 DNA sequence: TGTGCCAGCAGCTTGCCCTGTGGGTTTGATCAGCCCCAGCATTTT.

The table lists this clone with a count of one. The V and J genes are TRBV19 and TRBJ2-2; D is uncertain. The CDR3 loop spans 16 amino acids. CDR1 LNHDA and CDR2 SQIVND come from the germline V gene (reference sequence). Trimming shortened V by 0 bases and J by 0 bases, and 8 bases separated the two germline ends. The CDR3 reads CASSIDRATNTGELFF. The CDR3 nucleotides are TGTGCCAGTAGTATAGATCGGGCAACGAACACCGGGGAGCTGTTTTTT.

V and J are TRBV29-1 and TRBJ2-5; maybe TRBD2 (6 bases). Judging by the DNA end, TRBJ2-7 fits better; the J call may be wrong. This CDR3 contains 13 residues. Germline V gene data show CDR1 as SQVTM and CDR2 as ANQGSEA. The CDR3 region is CSVFNGGTYEQYF. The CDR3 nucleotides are TGCAGCGTTTTTAACGGGGGAACCTACGAGCAGTACTTC.

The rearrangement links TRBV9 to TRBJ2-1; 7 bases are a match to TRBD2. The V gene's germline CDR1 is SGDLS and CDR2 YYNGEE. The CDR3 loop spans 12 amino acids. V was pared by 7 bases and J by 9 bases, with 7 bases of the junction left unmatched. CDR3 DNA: TGTGCCAGCGGGGAGGGAGGGAGTGAGCAGTTCTTC. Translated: CASGEGGSEQFF. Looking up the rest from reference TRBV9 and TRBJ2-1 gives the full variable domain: DSGVTQTPKHLITATGQRVTLRCSPRSGDLSVYWYQQSLDQGLQFLIQYYNGEERAKGNILERFSAQQFPDLHSELNLSSLELGDSALYFCASGEGGSEQFFGPGTRLTVL.

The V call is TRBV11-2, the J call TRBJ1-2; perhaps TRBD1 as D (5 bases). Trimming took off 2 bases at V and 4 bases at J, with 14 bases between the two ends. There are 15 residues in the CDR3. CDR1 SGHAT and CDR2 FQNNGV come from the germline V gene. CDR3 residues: CASSLSRDNGYGYTF. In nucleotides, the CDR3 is TGTGCCAGCAGCTTAAGCAGGGATAACGGCTATGGCTACACCTTC.

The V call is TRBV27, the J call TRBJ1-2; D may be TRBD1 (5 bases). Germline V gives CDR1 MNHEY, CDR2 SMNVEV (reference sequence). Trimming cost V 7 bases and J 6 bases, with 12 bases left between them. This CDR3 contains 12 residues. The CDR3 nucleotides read TGTGCCAGCAAAACGGGGCGGGATGGCTACACCTTC. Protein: CASKTGRDGYTF.

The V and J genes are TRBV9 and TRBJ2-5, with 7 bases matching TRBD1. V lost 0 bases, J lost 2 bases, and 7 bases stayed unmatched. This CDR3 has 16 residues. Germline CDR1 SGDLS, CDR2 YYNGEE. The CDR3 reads CASSVARGTDQETQYF. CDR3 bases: TGTGCCAGCAGCGTAGCGAGGGGGACAGATCAAGAGACCCAGTACTTC.

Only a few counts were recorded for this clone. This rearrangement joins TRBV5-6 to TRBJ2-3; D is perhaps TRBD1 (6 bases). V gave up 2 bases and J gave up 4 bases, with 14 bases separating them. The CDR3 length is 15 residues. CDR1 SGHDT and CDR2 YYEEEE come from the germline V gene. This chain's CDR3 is CASSFDRHPPDTQYF. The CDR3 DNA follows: TGTGCCAGCAGCTTCGACAGGCACCCACCAGATACGCAGTATTTT. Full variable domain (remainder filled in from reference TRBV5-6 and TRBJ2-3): DAGVTQSPTHLIKTRGQQVTLRCSPKSGHDTVSWYQQALGQGPQFIFQYYEEEERQRGNFPDRFSGHQFPNYSSELNVNALLLGDSALYLCASSFDRHPPDTQYFGPGTRLTVL.

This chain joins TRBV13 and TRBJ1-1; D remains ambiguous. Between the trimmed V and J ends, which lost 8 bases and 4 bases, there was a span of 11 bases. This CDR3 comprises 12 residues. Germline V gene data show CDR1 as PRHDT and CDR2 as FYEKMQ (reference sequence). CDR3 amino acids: CASSITGTEAFF. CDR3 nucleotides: TGTGCCAGCTCCATAACGGGCACTGAAGCTTTCTTT.

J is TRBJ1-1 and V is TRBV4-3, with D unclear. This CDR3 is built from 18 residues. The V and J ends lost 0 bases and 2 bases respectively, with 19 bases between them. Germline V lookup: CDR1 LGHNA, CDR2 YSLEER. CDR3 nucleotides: TGCGCCAGCAGCCAAGACTTAGCCATGCGAACAACTAACACTGAAGCTTTCTTT. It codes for CASSQDLAMRTTNTEAFF.

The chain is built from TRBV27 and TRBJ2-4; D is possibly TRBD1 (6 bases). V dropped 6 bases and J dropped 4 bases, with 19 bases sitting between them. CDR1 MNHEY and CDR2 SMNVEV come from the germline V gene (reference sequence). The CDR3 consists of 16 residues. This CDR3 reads CASSTRTADRKNIQYF. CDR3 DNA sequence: TGTGCCAGCAGCACGAGGACAGCGGACAGAAAAAACATTCAGTACTTC.

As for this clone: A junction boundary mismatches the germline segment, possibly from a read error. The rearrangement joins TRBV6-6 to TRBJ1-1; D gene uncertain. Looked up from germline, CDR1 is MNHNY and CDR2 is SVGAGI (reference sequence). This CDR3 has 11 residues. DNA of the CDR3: TGTGCCAGCACTTACGGCCCTGAAGCTTTCTTT. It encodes CASTYGPEAFF.

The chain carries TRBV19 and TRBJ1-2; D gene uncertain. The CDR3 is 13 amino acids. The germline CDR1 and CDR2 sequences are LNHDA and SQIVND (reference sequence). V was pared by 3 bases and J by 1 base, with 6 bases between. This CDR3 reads CASSIGRNYGYTF. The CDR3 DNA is TGTGCCAGTAGTATCGGGCGTAACTATGGCTACACCTTC.

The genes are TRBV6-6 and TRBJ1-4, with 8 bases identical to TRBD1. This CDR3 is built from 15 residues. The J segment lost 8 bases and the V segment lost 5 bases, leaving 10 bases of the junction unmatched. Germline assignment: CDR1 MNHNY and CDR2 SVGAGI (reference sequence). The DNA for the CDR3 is TGTGCCAGCAGTATACGACAGGGGTGGGAAGAAAAACTGTTTTTT. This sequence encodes CASSIRQGWEEKLFF.

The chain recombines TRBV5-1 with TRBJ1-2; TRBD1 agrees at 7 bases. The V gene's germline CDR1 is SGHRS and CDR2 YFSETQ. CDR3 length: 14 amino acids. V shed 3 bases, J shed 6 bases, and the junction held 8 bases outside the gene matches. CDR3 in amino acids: CASSSRDSLNGYTF. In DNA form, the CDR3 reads TGCGCCAGCAGCTCGAGGGACAGCCTAAATGGCTACACCTTC.

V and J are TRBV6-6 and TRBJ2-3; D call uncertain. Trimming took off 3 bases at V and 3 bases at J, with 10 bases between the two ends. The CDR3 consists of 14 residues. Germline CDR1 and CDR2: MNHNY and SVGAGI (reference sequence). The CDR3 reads CASSYRIGTDTQYF. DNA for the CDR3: TGTGCCAGCAGTTATAGGATCGGGACAGATACGCAGTATTTT.